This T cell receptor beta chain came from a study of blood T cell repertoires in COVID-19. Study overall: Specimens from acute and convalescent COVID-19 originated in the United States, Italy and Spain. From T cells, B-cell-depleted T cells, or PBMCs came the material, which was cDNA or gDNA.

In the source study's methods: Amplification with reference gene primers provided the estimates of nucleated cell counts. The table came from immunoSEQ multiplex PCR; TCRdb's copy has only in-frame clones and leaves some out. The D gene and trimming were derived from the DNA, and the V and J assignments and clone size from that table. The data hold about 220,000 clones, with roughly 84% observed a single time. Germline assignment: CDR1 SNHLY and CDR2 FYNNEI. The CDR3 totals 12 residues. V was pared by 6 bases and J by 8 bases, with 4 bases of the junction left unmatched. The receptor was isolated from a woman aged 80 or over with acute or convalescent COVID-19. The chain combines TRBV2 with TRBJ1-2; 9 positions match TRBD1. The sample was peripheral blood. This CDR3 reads CASRADRGGYTF. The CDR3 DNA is TGTGCCAGCAGGGCGGACAGGGGAGGCTACACCTTC.